The T cell receptor beta chain under discussion was sequenced for a study of sequential checkpoint blockade in melanoma. Turning to the study itself: After both sequences, patients received maintenance nivolumab.

Treatment specified: randomized to nivolumab then ipilimumab (arm A) or the reverse (arm B). Sequencing used immunoSEQ multiplex PCR; TCRdb keeps in-frame clones, though not all of them. The sample has around 39,000 clones, 84% seen once. V shed 0 bases and J shed 8 bases, with 15 bases lying between them. Germline CDR1 is SGHRS and CDR2 is YFSETQ. This CDR3 comprises 16 residues. The TCR sequence derives from a human donor with melanoma. Sequencing was performed on CD8+ T cells sorted from blood (inferred from file names), taken from a patient given nivolumab and ipilimumab in sequence. This sequence joins TRBV5-1 and TRBJ1-6; perhaps TRBD1 as D (5 bases). The CDR3 DNA is TGCGCCAGCAGCTTGGAATCGGCCAGGGTAGATTCACCCCTCCACTTT. It is translated as CASSLESARVDSPLHF.